Listed below are T cell receptor beta chains from one sample, sequenced in a study of post-analysis software for immune sequencing data. TCRdb reprocessed the PCR reads with MiXCR, giving one entry per CDR3 protein. In the table there are 650,000 to 850,000 distinct CDR3 sequences, around 45% of which are singletons. Sequencing was performed on blood. Every receptor here comes from a girl under 18 with multiple sclerosis. The CDR3 runs from the conserved cysteine through the conserved F or W. The D gene is left open where the match is weak. Clone size is given for some rows only: seen once, a few or many times, or a class if the clone is expanded.

V	J	D	length	size	CDR3	DNA
TRBV27	TRBJ2-4	NA	14	NA	CASRDGYSKNIQYF	TGTGCCAGCAGGGATGGTTATTCCAAAAACATTCAGTACTTC
TRBV6-5	TRBJ2-3	NA	15	NA	CASSPDRSGQDTQYF	TGTGCCAGCAGCCCCGACAGGAGCGGGCAGGATACGCAGTATTTT
TRBV29-1	TRBJ2-5	NA	12	few	CSVERGPETQYF	TGCAGCGTCGAACGGGGGCCAGAGACCCAGTACTTC
TRBV29-1	TRBJ2-5	TRBD2	11	NA	CSVEDRREQYF	TGCAGCGTTGAAGATCGGCGGGAGCAGTACTTC
TRBV2	TRBJ2-2	NA	16	NA	CASSQLKLTNTGELFF	TGTGCCAGCAGCCAATTAAAGCTTACGAACACCGGGGAGCTGTTTTTT
TRBV2	TRBJ2-7	NA	15	NA	CASSGSSGHVYEQYF	TGTGCCAGCAGTGGGTCGTCGGGACATGTCTACGAGCAGTACTTC
TRBV7-9	TRBJ2-5	NA	15	NA	CASSNEARGQETQYF	TGTGCCAGCAGCAACGAGGCCAGGGGACAAGAGACCCAGTACTTC
TRBV7-9	TRBJ1-2	TRBD1	15	NA	CASSQRDRAEYGYTF	TGTGCCAGCAGCCAGCGGGACAGGGCCGAATATGGCTACACCTTC
TRBV4-1	TRBJ2-5	NA	16	NA	CASSQGRGSSQETQYF	TGCGCCAGCAGCCAAGGGAGGGGGTCAAGCCAGGAGACCCAGTACTTC
TRBV28	TRBJ2-3	NA	15	few	CASSLTPDPTDTQYF	TGTGCCAGCAGTTTGACCCCGGACCCCACAGATACGCAGTATTTT
TRBV6-6	TRBJ1-1	NA	13	few	CASSGAGGTEAFF	TGTGCCAGCAGTGGGGCGGGGGGTACTGAAGCTTTCTTT
TRBV20-1	TRBJ1-1	NA	16	NA	CSARDATGRGRSEAFF	TGCAGTGCTAGAGATGCCACAGGGCGAGGTCGATCTGAAGCTTTCTTT
TRBV20-1	TRBJ2-7	TRBD2	16	few	CSARDYGLGRAYEQYF	TGCAGTGCTAGAGATTACGGACTAGGGAGGGCCTACGAGCAGTACTTC
TRBV24-1	TRBJ2-1	TRBD2	15	NA	CATSSGLAGGHEQFF	TGTGCCACCAGCTCCGGACTAGCGGGAGGACATGAGCAGTTCTTC
TRBV9	TRBJ2-1	NA	12	once	CVSSMADDEQFF	TGTGTCAGCAGCATGGCAGACGATGAGCAGTTCTTC
TRBV20-1	TRBJ2-6	NA	17	few	CSAPRSQGTSGANVLTF	TGCAGTGCCCCCCGGTCCCAAGGCACCTCTGGGGCCAACGTCCTGACTTTC
TRBV25-1	TRBJ2-5	TRBD1	16	few	CASSLQTGTGQETQYF	TGTGCCAGCAGTCTCCAAACCGGGACAGGTCAAGAGACCCAGTACTTC
TRBV10-3	TRBJ2-3	NA	14	NA	CATARDLAGDTQYF	TGTGCCACGGCCCGGGACCTCGCGGGAGATACGCAGTATTTT
TRBV29-1	TRBJ2-3	NA	12	NA	CSVVRELDTQYF	TGCAGCGTTGTTCGGGAGTTGGATACGCAGTATTTT
TRBV10-3	TRBJ2-1	TRBD2	14	NA	CAIRPSGANNEQFF	TGTGCCATCAGACCTAGCGGAGCAAACAATGAGCAGTTCTTC
TRBV15	TRBJ2-1	TRBD2	13	NA	CATSVTSGTEQFF	TGTGCCACCAGCGTAACTAGCGGGACTGAGCAGTTCTTC
TRBV7-9	TRBJ1-2	TRBD1	14	once	CASSAGTGLVGYTF	TGTGCCAGCAGCGCCGGGACAGGGCTTGTCGGCTACACCTTC
TRBV20-1	TRBJ2-3	NA	12	few	CSANSLGDTQYF	TGCAGTGCTAACTCCCTAGGGGATACGCAGTATTTT
TRBV7-9	TRBJ2-7	NA	12	few	CASSRPVSEQYF	TGTGCCAGCAGCCGTCCCGTTTCCGAGCAGTACTTC
TRBV9	TRBJ2-1	TRBD2	15	once	CASSASGSAYNEQFF	TGTGCCAGCAGCGCAAGCGGGAGCGCCTACAATGAGCAGTTCTTC
TRBV28	TRBJ2-3	NA	17	few	CASASGRLPLGGDTQYF	TGTGCCAGCGCATCGGGAAGGCTCCCCCTTGGGGGGGATACGCAGTATTTT
TRBV12-3/TRBV12-4	TRBJ2-5	NA	13	NA	CASRRGQAETQYF	TGTGCCAGCAGACGGGGTCAAGCGGAGACCCAGTACTTC
TRBV13	TRBJ2-7	TRBD1	15	few	CASSSGTGGLYEQYF	TGTGCCAGCAGTTCCGGGACAGGGGGACTCTACGAGCAGTACTTC
TRBV28	TRBJ2-1	NA	14	few	CASSEALGYNEQFF	TGTGCCAGCAGCGAGGCCCTCGGCTACAATGAGCAGTTCTTC
TRBV28	TRBJ1-1	NA	13	NA	CASSPALEAEAFF	TGTGCCAGCAGCCCCGCCCTCGAGGCTGAAGCTTTCTTT
TRBV6-5	TRBJ1-1	TRBD1	13	NA	CASTLPRTGEAFF	TGTGCCAGCACATTACCGAGGACAGGTGAAGCTTTCTTT
TRBV7-8	TRBJ2-7	TRBD1	14	NA	CASSRGQGVNEQYF	TGTGCCAGCAGTCGGGGACAGGGAGTCAACGAGCAGTACTTC
TRBV7-9	TRBJ2-1	NA	14	NA	CASSFSAPNNEQFF	TGTGCCAGCAGCTTTAGCGCCCCAAACAATGAGCAGTTCTTC
TRBV30	TRBJ2-7	NA	13	NA	CAWSLEGPYEQYF	TGTGCCTGGAGTCTGGAGGGTCCCTACGAGCAGTACTTC
TRBV11-1	TRBJ2-3	TRBD2	16	NA	CASSLGLSGITDTQYF	TGTGCCAGCAGCTTAGGGTTGAGCGGGATCACAGATACGCAGTATTTT
TRBV29-1	TRBJ2-1	TRBD2	13	few	CSVSDGGSHEQFF	TGCAGCGTATCGGACGGGGGGTCCCATGAGCAGTTCTTC
TRBV20-1	TRBJ2-1	TRBD2	18	NA	CSARRTGASGSSYNEQFF	TGCAGTGCTAGACGAACGGGGGCTAGCGGGAGCTCCTACAATGAGCAGTTCTTC
TRBV6-2/TRBV6-3	TRBJ2-7	TRBD1	15	NA	CASSHRLDRGYEQYF	TGTGCCAGCAGTCACCGCTTGGACAGGGGCTACGAGCAGTACTTC
TRBV4-1	TRBJ1-1	NA	13	NA	CASSPSKYTEAFF	TGCGCCAGCAGCCCAAGCAAGTACACTGAAGCTTTCTTT
TRBV27	TRBJ2-1	NA	15	once	CASTPQGGEVNGQFF	TGTGCCAGCACCCCCCAAGGTGGGGAAGTAAATGGGCAGTTCTTC
TRBV20-1	TRBJ2-7	NA	16	few	CSARVSGRGLGYEQYF	TGCAGTGCTAGAGTGTCCGGTCGGGGGCTGGGGTACGAGCAGTACTTC
TRBV6-2/TRBV6-3	TRBJ1-2	NA	12	NA	CATGDSRYGYTF	TGTGCAACCGGGGATTCTCGCTATGGCTACACCTTC
TRBV20-1	TRBJ2-3	TRBD2	16	NA	CSARWREFNKGDTQYF	TGCAGTGCTAGGTGGCGGGAGTTCAACAAAGGAGATACGCAGTATTTT
TRBV12-3/TRBV12-4	TRBJ2-5	TRBD1	14	NA	CASKGSPGQGSTYF	TGTGCCAGCAAAGGGTCACCGGGACAGGGCTCGACGTACTTC
TRBV11-1	TRBJ2-7	NA	15	NA	CASSLESSLSYEQYF	TGTGCCAGCAGCCTAGAGTCAAGTCTTAGCTACGAGCAGTACTTC
TRBV20-1	TRBJ2-1	NA	14	NA	CSARGGLNYNEQFF	TGCAGTGCTAGAGGGGGACTTAACTACAATGAGCAGTTCTTC
TRBV20-1	TRBJ1-2	TRBD1	13	NA	CSAIDRANYGYTF	TGCAGTGCTATCGACAGGGCTAACTATGGCTACACCTTC
TRBV3-1	TRBJ1-1	NA	14	many	CASSPPTGNTEAFF	TGTGCCAGCAGCCCCCCGACCGGGAACACTGAAGCTTTCTTT
TRBV20-1	TRBJ2-7	NA	14	NA	CSARFRDGTYEQYF	TGCAGTGCTAGATTCCGGGACGGAACCTACGAGCAGTACTTC
TRBV5-1	TRBJ2-1	TRBD1	16	NA	CASSLAGQGIWNEQFF	TGCGCCAGCAGCTTGGCGGGACAGGGGATCTGGAATGAGCAGTTCTTC
TRBV9	TRBJ2-3	NA	13	NA	CASSQDRKDTQYF	TGTGCCAGCAGCCAAGACCGGAAAGATACGCAGTATTTT
TRBV7-6	TRBJ2-1	TRBD2	14	few	CASSPGLAANEQFF	TGTGCCAGCAGCCCCGGACTAGCGGCCAATGAGCAGTTCTTC
TRBV11-2	TRBJ2-1	TRBD2	17	NA	CASSLDLVAGLYNEQFF	TGTGCCAGCAGCTTAGATCTGGTAGCGGGACTGTACAATGAGCAGTTCTTC
TRBV7-8	TRBJ1-5	NA	18	few	CASSLKRRAASSNQPQHF	TGTGCCAGCAGCTTAAAACGACGGGCAGCCTCCAGCAATCAGCCCCAGCATTTT
TRBV5-1	TRBJ2-4	NA	15	NA	CASSLGVGFLNIQYF	TGCGCCAGCAGCTTGGGTGTGGGCTTCTTAAACATTCAGTACTTC
TRBV7-8	TRBJ1-2	TRBD1	14	NA	CASSLASQGAGYTF	TGTGCCAGCAGCTTAGCAAGCCAGGGGGCCGGCTACACCTTC
TRBV12-3/TRBV12-4	TRBJ1-2	NA	12	NA	CASMWPRGGYTF	TGTGCCAGCATGTGGCCCCGCGGGGGCTACACCTTC
TRBV7-2	TRBJ1-2	NA	16	NA	CASSLVGGSLIYGYTF	TGTGCCAGCAGCTTAGTAGGGGGGTCCCTGATCTATGGCTACACCTTC
TRBV5-1	TRBJ2-5	NA	16	NA	CASSSTGGTTAWEQYF	TGCGCCAGCAGCTCAACAGGAGGGACCACTGCTTGGGAGCAGTACTTC
TRBV6-5	TRBJ1-2	NA	18	few	CASSYSIGLGTLAYGYTF	TGTGCCAGCAGTTACTCGATCGGGCTCGGAACCCTTGCGTATGGCTACACCTTC